A selection of T cell receptor beta chains follows, all from one sample in a study of cytomegalovirus exposure and HLA in healthy donors. Sequenced by immunoSEQ multiplex PCR; TCRdb stores in-frame clones only, minus some. The top ten clones hold about 1.7% of a sample with about 120,000 clones, approximately 80% of them seen once. The sequencing input was PBMCs. These receptors all come from a man aged 35-49 years in good health and CMV-seronegative. The CDR3 runs from the conserved cysteine through the conserved F or W. Fields, in order: V gene, clone size, CDR3 length, D gene, J gene, CDR3 DNA, CDR3 protein. A D gene is named only where the DNA matches it firmly. Only part of the rows carry a size: once, few, many, or a class if the clone is expanded.

>TRBV6-6|-|13|-|TRBJ2-6
TGTGCCAGCAGCGGCTCTGGGGCCAACGTCCTGACTTTC
CASSGSGANVLTF
>TRBV19|-|15|-|TRBJ1-3
TGTGCCAGTAGTATAGGCCGGTGGAGTGGAAACACCATATATTTT
CASSIGRWSGNTIYF
>TRBV10-2|-|14|TRBD1|TRBJ1-3
TGCGCCAGCAACGAACAGGGGACTGGAAACACCATATATTTT
CASNEQGTGNTIYF
>TRBV10-3|-|20|TRBD2|TRBJ2-2
TGTGCCATCAGAGACCCGGTAGGACTAGCGGGGGCGATGAACACCGGGGAGCTGTTTTTT
CAIRDPVGLAGAMNTGELFF
>TRBV30|-|14|-|TRBJ1-5
TGTGCCTGGACCGTGGGGCATAGCAATCAGCCCCAGCATTTT
CAWTVGHSNQPQHF
>TRBV6-6|-|15|TRBD2|TRBJ2-6
TGTGCCAGCAGTTGGGGGGGATCAGGGGCCAACGTCCTGACTTTC
CASSWGGSGANVLTF
>TRBV27|-|13|-|TRBJ2-1
TGTGCCAGCAGTTTGTCCCGGGGAGTTGAGCAGTTCTTC
CASSLSRGVEQFF
>TRBV29-1|-|14|TRBD1|TRBJ2-2
TGCAGCGTTGGAGCAGGGGGTTTATTCGGGGAGCTGTTTTTT
CSVGAGGLFGELFF
>TRBV15|-|15|-|TRBJ2-2
TGTGCCACCAGCAGAGTCAGGGTGAACACCGGGGAGCTGTTTTTT
CATSRVRVNTGELFF
>TRBV9|-|15|-|TRBJ2-3
TGTGCCAGCAGCGTGCCCAGCGCTAGCACAGATACGCAGTATTTT
CASSVPSASTDTQYF
>TRBV7-6|once|13|-|TRBJ2-2
TGTGCCAGCAGCTCTTCGGGGGTCGGGGAGCTGTTTTTT
CASSSSGVGELFF
>TRBV18|-|16|-|TRBJ1-3
TGTGCCAGCTCACAAAACAGGTCGCCCTCTGGAAACACCACATATTTT
CASSQNRSPSGNTTYF
>TRBV18|-|14|TRBD1|TRBJ1-1
TGTGCCAGCTTGGCGGGACAGGGAGAGACTGAAGCTTTCTTT
CASLAGQGETEAFF
>TRBV9|-|13|-|TRBJ1-1
TGTGCCAGCAGCGTAGGTAGGAACACTGAAGCTTTCTTT
CASSVGRNTEAFF
>TRBV7-2|once|12|-|TRBJ1-2
TGTGCCAGCAGCTTCGGGTTCTATGGCTACACCTTC
CASSFGFYGYTF
>TRBV7-2|-|14|TRBD2|TRBJ2-7
TGTGCCAGCAGCTTTGGCGGGAGTTCCTACGAGCAGTACTTC
CASSFGGSSYEQYF
>TRBV30|-|16|-|TRBJ2-1
TGTGCCTGGAGGGACCTCGGGTGGGAGTCCTACAATGAGCAGTTCTTC
CAWRDLGWESYNEQFF
>TRBV7-9|-|11|-|TRBJ1-4
TGTGCCAGCAGCTCGCTCGGAAAACTGTTTTTT
CASSSLGKLFF
>TRBV4-3|-|16|-|TRBJ2-3
TGCGCCAGCAGCCAAGTTCGTGACAGTGGGGCAGATACGCAGTATTTT
CASSQVRDSGADTQYF
>TRBV7-9|-|15|TRBD2|TRBJ2-2
TGTGCCAGCGCAACTAGCGGAGAGAACACCGGGGAGCTGTTTTTT
CASATSGENTGELFF